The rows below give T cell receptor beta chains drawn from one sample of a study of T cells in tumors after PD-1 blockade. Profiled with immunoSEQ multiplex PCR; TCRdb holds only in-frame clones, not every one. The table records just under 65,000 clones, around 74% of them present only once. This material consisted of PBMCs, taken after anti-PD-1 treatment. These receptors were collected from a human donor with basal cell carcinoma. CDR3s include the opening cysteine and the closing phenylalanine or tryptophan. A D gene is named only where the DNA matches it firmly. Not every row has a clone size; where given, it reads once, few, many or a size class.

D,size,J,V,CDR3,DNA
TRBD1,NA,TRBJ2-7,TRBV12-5,CASAPTRTGRGRRQYF,TGTGCTAGTGCTCCCACCCGGACAGGCCGGGGCCGCCGGCAGTACTTC
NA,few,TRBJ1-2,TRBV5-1,CASSLSWGTKYGYTF,TGCGCCAGCAGCTTGTCGTGGGGGACTAAGTATGGCTACACCTTC
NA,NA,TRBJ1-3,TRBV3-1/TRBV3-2,CASSPGSGGNTIYF,TGTGCCAGCAGCCCCGGGAGCGGTGGAAACACCATATATTTT
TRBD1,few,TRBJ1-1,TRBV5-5,CASNRQGGGTEAFF,TGTGCCAGCAACCGACAGGGAGGTGGCACTGAAGCTTTCTTT
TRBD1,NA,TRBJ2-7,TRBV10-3,CAISDTGTGSYEQYF,TGTGCCATCAGTGACACCGGGACAGGGTCCTACGAGCAGTACTTC
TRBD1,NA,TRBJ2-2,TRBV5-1,CASSLAGTGAGELFF,TGCGCCAGCAGCTTGGCCGGGACAGGGGCCGGGGAGCTGTTTTTT
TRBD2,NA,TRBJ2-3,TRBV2,CASTRGLAADTQYF,TGTGCCAGCACCCGAGGACTAGCGGCAGATACGCAGTATTTT
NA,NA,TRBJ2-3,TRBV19,CASRGDTDTQYF,TGTGCCAGTAGGGGGGACACAGATACGCAGTATTTT
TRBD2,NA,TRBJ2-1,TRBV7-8,CASSLDGGSSYNEQFF,TGTGCCAGCAGCTTAGACGGCGGGAGCTCCTACAATGAGCAGTTCTTC
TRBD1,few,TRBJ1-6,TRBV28,CASSPPGTGGSPLHF,TGTGCCAGCAGTCCCCCGGGGACAGGGGGATCACCCCTCCACTTT
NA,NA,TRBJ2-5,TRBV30,CAWGEALVGTQYF,TGTGCCTGGGGCGAGGCTTTAGTCGGGACCCAGTACTTC
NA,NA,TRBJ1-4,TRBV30,CAWSVAGVKEKLFF,TGTGCCTGGAGTGTGGCAGGGGTGAAAGAAAAACTGTTTTTT
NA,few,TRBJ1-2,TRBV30,CAWMEGSEGYTF,TGTGCCTGGATGGAGGGAAGCGAAGGCTACACCTTC
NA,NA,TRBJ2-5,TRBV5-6,CASTGSEWETQYF,TGTGCCAGCACCGGGAGTGAGTGGGAGACCCAGTACTTC